The rows below give T cell receptor beta chains drawn from one sample of a study of post-analysis software for immune sequencing data. Via MiXCR, TCRdb re-called the PCR reads, giving one row per CDR3 protein. Of about 160,000 distinct CDR3 sequences listed, about 37% are singletons. The starting material was blood, obtained after autologous hematopoietic stem cell transplantation. Receptors originate from a girl between 10 and 17 years old with multiple sclerosis. Both conserved end residues are part of each CDR3. The D gene is left open where the match is weak. Some rows have no size entry. The others give once, few or many, or a class for an expanded clone.

TGTGCCCCTAGGGGGGACTACGAGCAGTACTTC	CAPRGDYEQYF	.	TRBV6-7	many	TRBJ2-7
TGCAGTGCTAGTGGGGGACACCCCGAACGTGAAAAACTGTTTTTT	CSASGGHPEREKLFF	.	TRBV20-1	few	TRBJ1-4
TGTGCCACCTGGAGACAGGGGATCCACGAGCAGTACTTC	CATWRQGIHEQYF	TRBD1	TRBV6-6	.	TRBJ2-7
TGCGCCAGCAGCTCTCAGAGCGGGAGCTACAATGAGCAGTTCTTC	CASSSQSGSYNEQFF	TRBD2	TRBV5-1	few	TRBJ2-1
TGCGCCAGCAGCTTGGCTCCGGGGGAGCAGTTCTTC	CASSLAPGEQFF	.	TRBV5-1	.	TRBJ2-1
TGTGCCAGCAGCCTCCGACAGCCCAACGAGCAGTACTTC	CASSLRQPNEQYF	.	TRBV13	.	TRBJ2-7
TGTGCCAGCTGTCGACAGCCAACTAATGAAAAACGGTTTTTT	CASCRQPTNEKRFF	.	TRBV12-3/TRBV12-4	.	TRBJ1-4
TGCGCCAGCAGCCAGACTAGCGGGAGGTCCACTGAGCAGTTCTTC	CASSQTSGRSTEQFF	TRBD2	TRBV4-1	few	TRBJ2-1
TGTGCCAGCAGCCACGCACCCGGGGAGCTGTTTTTT	CASSHAPGELFF	.	TRBV3-1	.	TRBJ2-2
TGTGCCAGCAGCTTAAGACCCCGGACCCATCTTAATGAAAAACTGTTTTTT	CASSLRPRTHLNEKLFF	.	TRBV5-6	.	TRBJ1-4
TGCAGAGAGGGTGCGGGATTCAGAGAGACCCAGTACTTC	CREGAGFRETQYF	.	TRBV20-1	few	TRBJ2-5
TGTGCCAGCAGCCCGGGACAGGGTACATCCTACGAGCAGTACTTC	CASSPGQGTSYEQYF	TRBD1	TRBV6-5	.	TRBJ2-7
TGTGCCAGCAGCCAAGGCCTAGCGGCCGCACCTTTACGGCAGTATTTT	CASSQGLAAAPLRQYF	TRBD2	TRBV3-1	.	TRBJ2-3
TGTGCCAGCAGTTTAGGAAGTGACTATGGCTACACCTTC	CASSLGSDYGYTF	.	TRBV28	.	TRBJ1-2
TGTGCCAGCAGTTTAGCGGGAGGTTACACCGGGGAGCTGTTTTTT	CASSLAGGYTGELFF	TRBD2	TRBV27	few	TRBJ2-2
TGTGCCAGCAGTTCGGGGGGAGTCCAAGAGACCCAGTACTTC	CASSSGGVQETQYF	TRBD2	TRBV28	.	TRBJ2-5
TGTGCCTGGAGTGCTTCCAGGGAGTTTAATGAAAAACTGTTTTTT	CAWSASREFNEKLFF	.	TRBV30	.	TRBJ1-4
TGCGCCAGCAGTCCCGCCCACAATTCGGACAGAACTGAAGCTTTCTTT	CASSPAHNSDRTEAFF	.	TRBV5-1	few	TRBJ1-1
TGTGCCAGCAGCCCTGAGACAGGGCGAGAGCAGTACTTT	CASSPETGREQYF	TRBD1	TRBV7-2	.	TRBJ2-4
TGTGCCAGCAGCGCGGAGAGGAATGAGCAGTTCTTC	CASSAERNEQFF	.	TRBV7-2	.	TRBJ2-1
TGCAGCGTTGCGTCCAATGAGCAGTTCTTC	CSVASNEQFF	.	TRBV29-1	.	TRBJ2-1
TGTGCCTCAAAGGGGACAGCGGGCGAAAAACTGTTTTTT	CASKGTAGEKLFF	TRBD1	TRBV6-5	few	TRBJ1-4
TGCAGCGTTCCCCTGGGAGTTTACGAGACCCAGTACTTC	CSVPLGVYETQYF	.	TRBV29-1	.	TRBJ2-5
TGTGCCAGCAGCGAGAGACAGGGTGGAGAGCAGTACTTC	CASSERQGGEQYF	TRBD1	TRBV7-8	few	TRBJ2-7
TGTGCCAGCAGCGTCCTTAATAGCGGGGCCGAGCAGTACTTC	CASSVLNSGAEQYF	TRBD2	TRBV28	many	TRBJ2-7
TGCAGTGCTAGAGTTAGTAGCGGGAGTGTAATCTCCTACAATGAGCAGTTCTTC	CSARVSSGSVISYNEQFF	TRBD2	TRBV20-1	few	TRBJ2-1
TGTGCCAGCAGCCAAGATAGGGTCCTAGCGGGAGTGGATACGCAGTATTTT	CASSQDRVLAGVDTQYF	TRBD2	TRBV4-2	few	TRBJ2-3
TGTGCCAGCTCACCACTGACAGGGGGCCGCATGAACACTGAAGCTTTCTTT	CASSPLTGGRMNTEAFF	TRBD1	TRBV18	.	TRBJ1-1
TGTGCCACCAGTGATTCTGGGCAGGGGGGAATTCCCTACGAGCAGTACTTC	CATSDSGQGGIPYEQYF	.	TRBV24-1	.	TRBJ2-7
TGCAGCGTCCCCCTAAGCTCCTACAATGAGCAGTTCTTC	CSVPLSSYNEQFF	.	TRBV29-1	many	TRBJ2-1